This T cell receptor beta chain was retrieved from a study of blood T cell repertoires in COVID-19. Study as a whole: Sources were T cells, B-cell-depleted T cells, or PBMCs; the material itself was cDNA or gDNA.

Per the authors' pipeline: Reference gene primer amplification gave nucleated cell count estimates. The method was immunoSEQ multiplex PCR; TCRdb's version includes in-frame clones alone and lacks a portion of them. Clone size and V and J calls were adopted from that table, with D and trimming inferred from the DNA. Of fewer than 150,000 clones listed, 85% are singletons. The germline CDR1 and CDR2 sequences are LNHDA and SQIVND (reference sequence). V was trimmed by 0 bases and J by 11 bases, leaving 17 bases between them. CDR3 length: 15 amino acids. In this sample, this clone turned up once. The sequencing input was peripheral blood. The chain joins TRBV19 to TRBJ1-5; D is perhaps TRBD1 (5 bases). The sequence was collected from a human donor in a cohort sampled during active COVID-19. CDR3 nucleotide sequence: TGTGCCAGTAGTATAGAGGCCGGCGGGGCCTGGGCCCAGCATTTT. It yields the protein CASSIEAGGAWAQHF.